Sequencing of this T cell receptor (beta chain) was carried out in a study of blood T cell repertoires in COVID-19. Study at large: Researchers got acute and convalescent COVID-19 samples from the United States, Italy and Spain. T cells, B-cell-depleted T cells, or PBMCs supplied cDNA or gDNA.

Per the study methods: Scientists estimated how many nucleated cells there were by amplifying reference gene primers. The method was immunoSEQ multiplex PCR; TCRdb's version includes in-frame clones alone and lacks a portion of them. Clonal size and the V and J genes are those of that table, whereas D and trimming came from the DNA. This sample has 200,000 to 250,000 clones, with 82% found just once. With 0 bases removed from V and 8 bases from J, the gap between germline ends came to 7 bases. The CDR3 extends over 12 amino acids. The V gene's germline CDR1 is SGHRS and CDR2 YFSETQ. The sequenced sample consisted of peripheral blood. The receptor was isolated from a woman over 75 with active or convalescent COVID-19. V and J are TRBV5-1 and TRBJ2-3; D is perhaps TRBD2 (6 bases). The CDR3 loop is CASSLVSGTQYF. Here the CDR3 DNA reads TGCGCCAGCAGCTTGGTTAGCGGTACGCAGTATTTT.